This T cell receptor (beta chain) was sequenced in a study of shared clonotypes between healthy human individuals. Sequencing used immunoSEQ multiplex PCR; TCRdb keeps in-frame clones, though not all of them. The sample gives over a million clones, roughly 96% of which show up once; over 1% is in the top ten. Germline loops: CDR1 SGHRS, CDR2 YFSETQ. The V gene lost 7 bases and the J gene lost 4 bases, with 14 bases spanning the gap. There are 13 residues in the CDR3. This clone has only one observation. This rearrangement joins TRBV5-1 to TRBJ1-1; D uncertain. This clonotype was obtained from a man aged 25 to 45 in good health. The sequenced material came from naive CD4+ T cells sorted from blood. Subset noted: CD45RA+ positively selected. The CDR3 loop reads CASYQGDGTEAFF. The CDR3 DNA follows: TGCGCCAGCTACCAAGGAGACGGCACTGAAGCTTTCTTT.